This T cell receptor (beta chain) was observed in a study of blood T cell repertoires in COVID-19. Study information: The United States, Italy and Spain supplied acute and convalescent COVID-19 samples. PBMCs, B-cell-depleted T cells, or T cells provided the cDNA or gDNA that made up the material.

In the authors' workflow: Amplification with reference gene primers provided the estimates of nucleated cell counts. Sequencing was performed with immunoSEQ multiplex PCR; in TCRdb, only in-frame clones are kept and a portion is missing. From that table come the V and J calls and clone size; the DNA was used to work out D and trimming. The table has about 43,000 clones, approximately 80% seen once. The CDR3 runs 13 residues. The germline V gene has CDR1 SGHTA and CDR2 FQGTGA. V was pared by 6 bases and J by 0 bases, with 5 bases between. The rearrangement joins TRBV7-3 to TRBJ2-2, with D unclear. This TCR came from a woman between 55 and 75 years old with acute or convalescent COVID-19. Specimen: peripheral blood. The CDR3: CASSVTNTGELFF. CDR3 bases: TGTGCCAGCAGTGTAACGAACACCGGGGAGCTGTTTTTT.